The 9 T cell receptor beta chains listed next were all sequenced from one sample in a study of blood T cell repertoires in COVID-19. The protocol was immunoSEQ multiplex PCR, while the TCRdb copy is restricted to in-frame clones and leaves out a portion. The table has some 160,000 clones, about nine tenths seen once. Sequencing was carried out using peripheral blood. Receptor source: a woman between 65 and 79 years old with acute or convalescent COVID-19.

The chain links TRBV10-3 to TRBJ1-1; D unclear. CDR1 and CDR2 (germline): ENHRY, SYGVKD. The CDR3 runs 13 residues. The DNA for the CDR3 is TGTGCTTGCCGGGCGGGTGAGGACACTGAAGCTTTCTTT. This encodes CACRAGEDTEAFF.

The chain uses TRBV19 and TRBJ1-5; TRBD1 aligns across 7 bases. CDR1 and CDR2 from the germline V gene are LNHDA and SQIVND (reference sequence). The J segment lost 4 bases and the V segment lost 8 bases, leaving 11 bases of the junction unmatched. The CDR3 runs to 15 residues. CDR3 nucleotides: TGTGCCAGTCGGCCACGGGGGACAGAGAATCAGCCCCAGCATTTT. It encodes CASRPRGTENQPQHF.

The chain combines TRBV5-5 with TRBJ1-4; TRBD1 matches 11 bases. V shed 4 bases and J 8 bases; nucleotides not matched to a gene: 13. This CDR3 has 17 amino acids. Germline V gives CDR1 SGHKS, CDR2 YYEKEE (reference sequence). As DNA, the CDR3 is TGTGCCAGCAGCATCGGACAGGGGGCTCGGGGTTGGGAAAAACTGTTTTTT. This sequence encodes CASSIGQGARGWEKLFF.

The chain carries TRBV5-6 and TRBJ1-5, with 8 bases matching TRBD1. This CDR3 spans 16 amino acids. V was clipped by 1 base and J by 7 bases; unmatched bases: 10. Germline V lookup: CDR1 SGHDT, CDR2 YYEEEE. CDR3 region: CASSLFAGGGIQPQHF. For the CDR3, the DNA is TGTGCCAGCAGCTTGTTCGCAGGGGGCGGAATCCAGCCCCAGCATTTT.

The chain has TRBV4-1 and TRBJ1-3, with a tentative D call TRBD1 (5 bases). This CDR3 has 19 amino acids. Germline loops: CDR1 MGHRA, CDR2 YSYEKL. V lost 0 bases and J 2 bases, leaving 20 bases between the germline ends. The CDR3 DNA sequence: TGCGCCAGCAGCCAAGATTCGGGTTTCAGGGCGGTAGCTGGAAACACCATATATTTT. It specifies CASSQDSGFRAVAGNTIYF.

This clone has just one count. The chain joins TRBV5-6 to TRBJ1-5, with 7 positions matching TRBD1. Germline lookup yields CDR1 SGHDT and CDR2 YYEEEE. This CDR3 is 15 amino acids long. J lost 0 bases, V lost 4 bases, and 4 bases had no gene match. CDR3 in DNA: TGTGCCAGCAGCAGAGGGACAGTTAGCAATCAGCCCCAGCATTTT. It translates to CASSRGTVSNQPQHF.

CDR3 region: CASSLRTGGGTGELFF. In nucleotides, the CDR3 is TGCGCCAGCAGCTTGCGGACAGGGGGAGGGACCGGGGAGCTGTTTTTT. V and J are TRBV5-1 and TRBJ2-2, with 10 bases fitting TRBD1. Germline trimming cut 1 base from V and 5 bases from J; bases unmatched to any gene: 5. The germline V gene encodes CDR1 SGHRS and CDR2 YFSETQ. There are 16 residues in the CDR3.

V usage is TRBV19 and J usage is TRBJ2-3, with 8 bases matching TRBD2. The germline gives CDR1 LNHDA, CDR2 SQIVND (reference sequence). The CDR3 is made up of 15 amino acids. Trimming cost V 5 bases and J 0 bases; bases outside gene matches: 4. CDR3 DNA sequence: TGTGCCAGTAGTTATAGCGGGACTAGCACAGATACGCAGTATTTT. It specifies CASSYSGTSTDTQYF.

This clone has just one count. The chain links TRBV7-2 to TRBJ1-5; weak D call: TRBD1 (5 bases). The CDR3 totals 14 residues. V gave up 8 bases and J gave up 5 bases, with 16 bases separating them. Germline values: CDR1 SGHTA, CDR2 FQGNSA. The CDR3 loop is CASSVMGPHQPQHF. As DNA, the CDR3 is TGTGCCAGCTCCGTGATGGGGCCTCATCAGCCCCAGCATTTT. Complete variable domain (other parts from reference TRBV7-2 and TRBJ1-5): GAGVSQSPSNKVTEKGKDVELRCDPISGHTALYWYRQSLGQGLEFLIYFQGNSAPDKSGLPSDRFSAERTGGSVSTLTIQRTQQEDSAVYLCASSVMGPHQPQHFGDGTRLSIL.